This T cell receptor beta chain is drawn from a study of shared clonotypes between healthy human individuals. Findings and limits, study-wide: Few donors restricted represented genetic and exposure-history diversity.

Data came from immunoSEQ multiplex PCR; TCRdb stores just in-frame clones and leaves some out. The sample has about 600,000 clones, 95% to 98% seen once. Points on this clone: Antigen: not known.

Germline CDR1 and CDR2: SGHDN and FVKESK. The CDR3 length is 13 residues. V dropped 1 base and J dropped 1 base, with 4 bases sitting between them. The TCR was taken from a woman aged 25 to 39 in good health. This chain links TRBV14 with TRBJ1-2; D gene unclear. Sample: naive CD4+ T cells sorted from blood. Subset defined: CD45RA+ positively selected. DNA for the CDR3: TGTGCCAGCAGCCAAGGCCGTAACTATGGCTACACCTTC. Amino acids: CASSQGRNYGYTF.